This TCR beta chain was profiled in a study of T cells in Graves' hyperthyroidism and ophthalmopathy. Findings of the study overall: Ophthalmopathy was identified by the model a median around 6.3 months ahead of onset. Blood also contained most expanded thyroid clonotypes above 0.001.

Remarks on this clonotype: No antigen is known for it.

Uncontrolled infection, other autoimmune disease, pregnancy or lactation barred patients from enrollment. Used for diagnoses were clinical symptoms, serum thyroxine and TRAb, thyroid ultrasound and orbital computed tomography. Amplification of TCR beta CDR3 regions was performed using RNA transcripts as template. Primed by the HTBI set, a first-round RT-PCR was run on the TCR CDR3. TCRdb re-analysed the multiplex PCR reads in MiXCR, keeping a single row per CDR3 protein. The sample shows hundreds of thousands of distinct CDR3 sequences, roughly 46% of them seen only once. Germline-derived CDR1 and CDR2 are DFQATT and SNEGSKA (reference sequence). The germline V and J ends were trimmed by 6 bases and 5 bases, with 13 bases remaining between them. The CDR3 loop spans 13 amino acids.

This clonotype was sampled from a woman in her late teens or twenties with Graves' hyperthyroidism. The gene calls are TRBV20-1 and TRBJ1-4; possible D gene TRBD1, 6 bases. The sequenced sample consisted of peripheral blood or thyroid tissue (not recorded which). CDR3 protein: CSASGQGNEKLFF. CDR3 nucleotide sequence: TGCAGTGCGTCTGGGCAGGGGAATGAAAAACTGTTTTTT.